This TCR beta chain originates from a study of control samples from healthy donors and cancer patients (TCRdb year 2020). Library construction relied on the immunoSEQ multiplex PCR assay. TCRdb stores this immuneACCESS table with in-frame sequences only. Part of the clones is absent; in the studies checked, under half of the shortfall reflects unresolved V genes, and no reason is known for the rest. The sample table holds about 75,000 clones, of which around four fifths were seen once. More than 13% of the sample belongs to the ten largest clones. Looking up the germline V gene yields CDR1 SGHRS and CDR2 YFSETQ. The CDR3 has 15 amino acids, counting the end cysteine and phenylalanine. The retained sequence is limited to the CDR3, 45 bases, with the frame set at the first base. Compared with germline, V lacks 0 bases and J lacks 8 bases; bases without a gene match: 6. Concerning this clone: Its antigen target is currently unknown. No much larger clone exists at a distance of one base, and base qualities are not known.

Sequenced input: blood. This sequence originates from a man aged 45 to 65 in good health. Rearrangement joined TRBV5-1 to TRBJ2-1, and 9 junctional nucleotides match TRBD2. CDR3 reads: CASSLAGTSKDEQFF. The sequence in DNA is TGCGCCAGCAGCTTGGCCGGGACTAGCAAGGATGAGCAGTTCTTC.